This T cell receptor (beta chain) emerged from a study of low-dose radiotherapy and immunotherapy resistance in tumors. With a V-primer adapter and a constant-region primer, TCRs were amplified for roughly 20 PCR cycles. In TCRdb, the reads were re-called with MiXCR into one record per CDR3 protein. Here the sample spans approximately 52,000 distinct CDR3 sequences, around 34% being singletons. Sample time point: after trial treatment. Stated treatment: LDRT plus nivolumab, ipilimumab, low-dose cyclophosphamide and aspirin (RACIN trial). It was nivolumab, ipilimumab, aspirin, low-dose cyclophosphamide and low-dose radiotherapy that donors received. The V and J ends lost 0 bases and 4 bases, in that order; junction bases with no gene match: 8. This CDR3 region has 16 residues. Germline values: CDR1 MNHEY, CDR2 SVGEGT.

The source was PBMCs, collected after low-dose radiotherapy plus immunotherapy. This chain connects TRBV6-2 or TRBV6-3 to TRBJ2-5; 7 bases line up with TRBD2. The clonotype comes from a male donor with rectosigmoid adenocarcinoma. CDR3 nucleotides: TGTGCCAGCAGTTACTCTGGCGGGAGCTTCTCAGAGACCCAGTACTTC. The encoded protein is CASSYSGGSFSETQYF.